This entry lists 11 T cell receptor beta chains sequenced from one sample in a study of metastatic and nonmetastatic thyroid tumors. Using MiXCR, TCRdb re-called clones from the PCR reads. The sample lists about 85,000 clones; around 9.1% were seen once. No patient received treatment before thyroid surgery. The sample taken for sequencing was blood. The receptors originated from a female donor with papillary thyroid cancer or a benign thyroid nodule (not recorded which). Some clones in this sample may be carry-over from other donors' samples.

This clone has ten or more counts. This same CDR3 is encoded by further DNA sequences in the sample. This chain links TRBV5-4 with TRBJ1-2, with D maybe TRBD1 (6 bases). Trimming removed 6 bases at V and 3 bases at J, with 15 bases between. CDR1 is SGHNT, CDR2 YYREEE, per germline (reference sequence). The CDR3 has 14 residues. CDR3 region: CASTKDRLDYGYTF. CDR3 DNA sequence: TGTGCCAGCACCAAAGACAGGCTTGACTATGGCTACACCTTC. The entire variable domain, with the rest obtained from reference TRBV5-4 and TRBJ1-2, is as follows: ETGVTQSPTHLIKTRGQQVTLRCSSQSGHNTVSWYQQALGQGPQFIFQYYREEENGRGNFPPRFSGLQFPNYSSELNVNALELDDSALYLCASTKDRLDYGYTFGSGTRLTVV.

Of note for this clone: A much larger clone differs by one base, so this may be a read error. This sequence joins TRBV5-6 and TRBJ1-2; a weak D match, TRBD1 (5 bases). Trimming removed 4 bases at V and 4 bases at J, with 20 bases between. The CDR3 totals 16 residues. Per germline, CDR1 SGHDT and CDR2 YYEEEE. The CDR3, as DNA: TGTGCCAGCAGCACCCGGATCCGGGGCCGTGGCTATGGCTACACCTTC. It codes for CASSTRIRGRGYGYTF.

This clone was detected many times. This sequence joins TRBV7-9 and TRBJ2-7, with D perhaps TRBD2 (6 bases). Germline V gene data show CDR1 as SEHNR and CDR2 as FQNEAQ (reference sequence). V lost 5 bases to trimming and J lost 3 bases, with 17 bases between them. The CDR3 is 15 amino acids. CDR3 bases: TGTGCCAGCAGCCTTCAGGGAGGTCAGTTCTACGAGCAGTACTTC. Its translation is CASSLQGGQFYEQYF.

The chain links TRBV7-3 to TRBJ1-1; possibly TRBD1 for D (6 bases). Trimming removed 2 bases from V and 3 bases from J, with 16 bases in between. The CDR3 extends over 16 amino acids. Germline CDR1 reads SGHTA; CDR2 reads FQGTGA. The CDR3 reads CASSLQGKGLDTEAFF. The CDR3 DNA sequence: TGTGCCAGCAGCTTACAGGGGAAGGGGTTGGACACTGAAGCTTTCTTT. Variable domain in full (rest from reference TRBV7-3 and TRBJ1-1): GAGVSQTPSNKVTEKGKYVELRCDPISGHTALYWYRQSLGQGPEFLIYFQGTGAADDSGLPNDRFFAVRPEGSVSTLKIQRTERGDSAVYLCASSLQGKGLDTEAFFGQGTRLTVV.

The table lists this clone with many counts. The chain is built from TRBV6-4 and TRBJ2-1, with D possibly matching TRBD2 (9 bases). V was shortened by 2 bases and J by 10 bases, with 18 bases between the two germline ends. CDR3 length equals 15 residues. Germline V gives CDR1 MRHNA, CDR2 SNTAGT. CDR3 in amino acids: CASSDGDRLAGEQFF. Here the CDR3 DNA reads TGTGCCAGCAGTGACGGGGACAGGCTAGCGGGGGAGCAGTTCTTC.

In this sample, this clone turned up many times. The genes are TRBV10-3 and TRBJ1-1; D not certain. V lost 2 bases and J lost 0, with 7 bases in between. The CDR3 has 14 residues. Per the germline V gene, CDR1 is ENHRY and CDR2 is SYGVKD. As DNA, the CDR3 is TGTGCCATCAGTGAGACAGCAATGAACACTGAAGCTTTCTTT. Amino acids: CAISETAMNTEAFF.

This clone has at least ten counts. This chain connects TRBV28 to TRBJ2-7, with 10 bases fitting TRBD1. Germline CDR1 reads MDHEN; CDR2 reads SYDVKM. The trim removed 6 bases at V and 5 bases at J, leaving 10 bases unmatched. This CDR3 comprises 15 residues. In nucleotides, the CDR3 is TGTGCCAGCAGCCCCCTCGGGACAGGGGTCCACGAGCAGTACTTC. Amino acid sequence: CASSPLGTGVHEQYF.

This rearrangement joins TRBV20-1 to TRBJ1-2; TRBD1 agrees at 7 bases. With V trimmed by 5 bases and J by 4 bases, 13 bases remained unmatched. The CDR3 runs to 15 residues. The germline CDR1 and CDR2 sequences are DFQATT and SNEGSKA (reference sequence). CDR3 bases: TGCAGTGCTCTACTTTACGGGGGACAGTCCTATGGCTACACCTTC. Residues: CSALLYGGQSYGYTF.

This clone was recorded at least ten times. The same CDR3 arises from other DNA sequences in this sample as well. The CDR3 DNA sequence: TGTCAGACCCGAGGGGGGTCCCCCTACAATGAGCAGTTCTTC. Its protein product is CQTRGGSPYNEQFF. This chain links TRBV6-1 with TRBJ2-1; D may correspond to TRBD1 or TRBD2 (6 bases each). The germline gives CDR1 MNHNS, CDR2 SASEGT. This CDR3 is 14 amino acids long.

Notes on this clone: At one end the junction does not follow the germline gene, possibly because of a read error. This chain links TRBV28 with TRBJ1-5; TRBD1 matches 8 bases. The CDR3 is 14 residues long. CDR1 is MDHEN, CDR2 SYDVKM, per germline. The CDR3 bases are TGTGCCAGCAGCGATACAGGGGGAGGTCAGCCCAAGCATTTT. It codes for CASSDTGGGQPKHF.

This clone was observed many times. Other DNA sequences in the same sample also yield this CDR3. The chain employs TRBV5-1 and TRBJ1-5; 12 bases line up with TRBD1. This CDR3 has 14 amino acids. After removal of 3 bases from V and 10 bases from J, the junction contained 5 bases not matched to a gene. The germline V gene encodes CDR1 SGHRS and CDR2 YFSETQ. The CDR3 bases are TGCGCCAGCAGCTCCGGGACAGGGGGCCAACCCCAGCATTTT. It yields the protein CASSSGTGGQPQHF.